A selection of T cell receptor beta chains follows, all from one sample in a study of a mutant IDH1 vaccine in newly diagnosed glioma. Clones were read by immunoSEQ multiplex PCR, and TCRdb kept only the in-frame ones, dropping some. Among around 60,000 clones listed, 91% were seen once. The sequenced sample was PBMCs, obtained from a glioma patient treated with radiotherapy, temozolomide or both. These TCRs come from a man aged 45-60 years with glioma. CDR3s include the opening cysteine and the closing phenylalanine or tryptophan. Each record gives: CDR3 DNA, CDR3 protein, J gene, V gene, D gene, clone size. A D gene is named only where the DNA matches it firmly. For some rows the clone size is stated as once, few or many, or as a class when expanded; others skip it.

TGTGCCTGGAGTGGAGGTAGCTCTGGAAACACCATATATTTT	CAWSGGSSGNTIYF	TRBJ1-3	TRBV30	-	-
TGCGCCAGCAGCCAGCCGTCATCGGGAGGTACGCAGTATTTT	CASSQPSSGGTQYF	TRBJ2-3	TRBV4-3	TRBD2	-
TGTGCCAGCAGCTTCCTCAGCACAGATACGCAGTATTTT	CASSFLSTDTQYF	TRBJ2-3	TRBV5-6	-	-
TGTGCCAGCAGCTTAGATAGGGTCAGGGCTATCGATGAGCAGTTCTTC	CASSLDRVRAIDEQFF	TRBJ2-1	TRBV7-2	-	-
TGTGCCAGCAGCGAAAAGCCGGTCCTATACGAGCAGTACTTC	CASSEKPVLYEQYF	TRBJ2-7	TRBV27	-	-
TGTGCCAGCAGCTTAGCGAGGGGGACCCAGGGTAACACCGGGGAGCTGTTTTTT	CASSLARGTQGNTGELFF	TRBJ2-2	TRBV7-8	-	-
TGTGCCAGCAGCTGGACAGGGGGCGGGGCAGATACGCAGTATTTT	CASSWTGGGADTQYF	TRBJ2-3	TRBV7-3	TRBD1	-
TGTGCCAGCAAGGTCACTAGCGGAGAGACCCAGTACTTC	CASKVTSGETQYF	TRBJ2-5	TRBV2	TRBD2	-
TGTGCCAGCACGAGGGGCGAAGCTTTCTTT	CASTRGEAFF	TRBJ1-1	TRBV6-1	-	-
TGCAGCGTTGAATGGAGGGGACAGAACTCCTACGAGCAGTACTTC	CSVEWRGQNSYEQYF	TRBJ2-7	TRBV29-1	-	-
TGTGCCAGCAGCCAAGAATGGGACAGGGGCTCCTTGGCTTTCTTT	CASSQEWDRGSLAFF	TRBJ1-1	TRBV4-2	TRBD1	-
TGCGCCAGCAGTGAGTCGTGGGGGTCCGGGGCCAACGTCCTGACTTTC	CASSESWGSGANVLTF	TRBJ2-6	TRBV10-1	-	-
TGTGCCAGTAAGATCACTGGACAGGGCTTCTATGGCTACACCTTC	CASKITGQGFYGYTF	TRBJ1-2	TRBV19	TRBD1	-
TGTGCCATCGACCAGGACAGGGGATGGAGTCAGCCCCAGCATTTT	CAIDQDRGWSQPQHF	TRBJ1-5	TRBV6-1	TRBD1	once
TGTGCCAGCACCTCGGCCGGGGGAGGCGGCTATGGCTACACCTTC	CASTSAGGGGYGYTF	TRBJ1-2	TRBV7-9	-	-
TGTGCCAGCAGCTTATCCAAGGTGTACAGCCAAGACACTGAAGCTTTCTTT	CASSLSKVYSQDTEAFF	TRBJ1-1	TRBV7-2	-	-
TGTGCCAGCGCTGAATCTGGGGCCAACGTCCTGACTTTC	CASAESGANVLTF	TRBJ2-6	TRBV7-9	-	-
TGTGCCAGCAGTTACTACGGGCCCCCGGAGACCCAGTACTTC	CASSYYGPPETQYF	TRBJ2-5	TRBV6-5	-	-
TGTGCCAGCAGTGAAGAGAATGGCTACACCTTC	CASSEENGYTF	TRBJ1-2	TRBV6-1	-	-
TGCGCCAGCAGCGGAACTAGCGGAGTTTACAATGAGCAGTTCTTC	CASSGTSGVYNEQFF	TRBJ2-1	TRBV5-1	TRBD2	-
TGTGCCAGCTCACCGGGGGGCGAGACCCAGTACTTC	CASSPGGETQYF	TRBJ2-5	TRBV18	-	once
TGTGCCAGCAGTGTAGCGGGTTTCAATCAGCCCCAGCATTTT	CASSVAGFNQPQHF	TRBJ1-5	TRBV2	-	-
TGTGCCTGGAGTCGGGGCGGTAGGGGTGAAAAACTGTTTTTT	CAWSRGGRGEKLFF	TRBJ1-4	TRBV30	-	-
TGTGCCAGCAGCTTAGCGCAAGGAAATCAGCCCCAGCATTTT	CASSLAQGNQPQHF	TRBJ1-5	TRBV7-9	-	-
TGTGCCAGTAGTCCCGGCTACAATGAGCAGTTCTTC	CASSPGYNEQFF	TRBJ2-1	TRBV19	-	-